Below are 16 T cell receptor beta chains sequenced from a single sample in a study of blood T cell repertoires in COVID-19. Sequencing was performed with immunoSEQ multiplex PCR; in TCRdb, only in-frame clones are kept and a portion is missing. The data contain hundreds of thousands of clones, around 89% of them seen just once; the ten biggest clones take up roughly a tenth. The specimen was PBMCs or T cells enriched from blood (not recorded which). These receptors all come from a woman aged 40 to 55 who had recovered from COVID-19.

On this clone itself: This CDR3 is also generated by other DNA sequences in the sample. CDR3 sequence reads: CSVERGTDTQYF. The CDR3 coding sequence is TGCAGCGTTGAACGCGGCACAGATACGCAGTATTTT. The rearrangement joins TRBV29-1 to TRBJ2-3, with D uncertain. This CDR3 has 12 residues. Per germline, CDR1 SQVTM and CDR2 ANQGSEA. The germline V and J ends were trimmed by 2 bases and 1 base, with 4 bases remaining between them.

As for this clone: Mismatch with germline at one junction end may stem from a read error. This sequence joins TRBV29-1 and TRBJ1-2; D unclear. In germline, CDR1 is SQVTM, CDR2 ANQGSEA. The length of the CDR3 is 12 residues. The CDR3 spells CSVEGGSYGYTF. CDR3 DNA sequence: TGCAGCGTAGAAGGAGGGTCGTATGGCTACACCTTC. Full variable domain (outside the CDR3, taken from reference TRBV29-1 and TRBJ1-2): SAVISQKPSRDICQRGTSLTIQCQVDSQVTMMFWYRQQPGQSLTLIATANQGSEATYESGFVIDKFPISRPNLTFSTLTVSNMSPEDSSIYLCSVEGGSYGYTFGSGTRLTVV.

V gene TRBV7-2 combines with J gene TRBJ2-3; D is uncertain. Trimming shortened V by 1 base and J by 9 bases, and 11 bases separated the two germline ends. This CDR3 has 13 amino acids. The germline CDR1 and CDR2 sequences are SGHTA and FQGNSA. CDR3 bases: TGTGCCAGCAGCTTAGAACGCGAATCGACGCAGTATTTT. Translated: CASSLERESTQYF.

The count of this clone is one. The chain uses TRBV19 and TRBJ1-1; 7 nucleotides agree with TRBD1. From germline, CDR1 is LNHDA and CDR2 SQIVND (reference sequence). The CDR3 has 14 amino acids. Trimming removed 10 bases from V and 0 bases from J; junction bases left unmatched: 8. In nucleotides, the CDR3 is TGTGCCACTGCCGCCGGGACAGTGAACACTGAAGCTTTCTTT. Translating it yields CATAAGTVNTEAFF.

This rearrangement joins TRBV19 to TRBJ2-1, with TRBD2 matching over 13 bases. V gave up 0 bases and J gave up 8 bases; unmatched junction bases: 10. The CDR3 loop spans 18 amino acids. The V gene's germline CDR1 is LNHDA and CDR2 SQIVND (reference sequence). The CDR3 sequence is CASSIESGTSGKRYEQFF. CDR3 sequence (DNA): TGTGCCAGTAGTATAGAGTCAGGGACTAGCGGGAAAAGGTATGAGCAGTTCTTC.

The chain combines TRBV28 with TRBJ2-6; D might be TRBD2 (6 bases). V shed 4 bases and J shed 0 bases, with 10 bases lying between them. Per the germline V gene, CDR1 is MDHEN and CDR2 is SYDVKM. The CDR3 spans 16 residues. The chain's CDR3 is CASSSGGDSGANVLTF. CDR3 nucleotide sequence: TGTGCCAGCAGTTCCGGCGGGGACTCTGGGGCCAACGTCCTGACTTTC.

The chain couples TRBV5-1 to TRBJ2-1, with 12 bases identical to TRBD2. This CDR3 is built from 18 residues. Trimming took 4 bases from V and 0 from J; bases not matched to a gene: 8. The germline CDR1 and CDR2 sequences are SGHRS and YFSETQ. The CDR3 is CASSPGLAGLSSYNEQFF. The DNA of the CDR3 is TGCGCCAGCAGCCCGGGACTAGCGGGCTTAAGCTCCTACAATGAGCAGTTCTTC. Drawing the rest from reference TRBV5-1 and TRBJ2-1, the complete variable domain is KAGVTQTPRYLIKTRGQQVTLSCSPISGHRSVSWYQQTPGQGLQFLFEYFSETQRNKGNFPGRFSGRQFSNSRSEMNVSTLELGDSALYLCASSPGLAGLSSYNEQFFGPGTRLTVL.

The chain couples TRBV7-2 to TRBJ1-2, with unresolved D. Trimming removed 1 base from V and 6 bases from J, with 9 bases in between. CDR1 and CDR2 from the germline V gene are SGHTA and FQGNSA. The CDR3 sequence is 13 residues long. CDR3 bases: TGTGCCAGCAGCTTAGGGCAGCGAGATGGCTACACCTTC. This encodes CASSLGQRDGYTF. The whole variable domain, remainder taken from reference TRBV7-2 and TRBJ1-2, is GAGVSQSPSNKVTEKGKDVELRCDPISGHTALYWYRQSLGQGLEFLIYFQGNSAPDKSGLPSDRFSAERTGGSVSTLTIQRTQQEDSAVYLCASSLGQRDGYTFGSGTRLTVV.

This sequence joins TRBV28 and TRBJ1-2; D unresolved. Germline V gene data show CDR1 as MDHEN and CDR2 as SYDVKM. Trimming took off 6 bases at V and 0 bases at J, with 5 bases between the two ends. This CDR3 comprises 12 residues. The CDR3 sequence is CASSIPNYGYTF. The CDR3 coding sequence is TGTGCCAGCAGCATCCCTAACTATGGCTACACCTTC.

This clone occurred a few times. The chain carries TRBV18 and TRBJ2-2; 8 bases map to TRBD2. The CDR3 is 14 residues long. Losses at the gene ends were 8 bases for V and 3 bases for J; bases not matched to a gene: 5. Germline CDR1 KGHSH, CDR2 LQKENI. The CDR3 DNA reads TGTGCCAGCCCCGCGGGGGGCGACACCGGGGAGCTGTTTTTT. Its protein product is CASPAGGDTGELFF.

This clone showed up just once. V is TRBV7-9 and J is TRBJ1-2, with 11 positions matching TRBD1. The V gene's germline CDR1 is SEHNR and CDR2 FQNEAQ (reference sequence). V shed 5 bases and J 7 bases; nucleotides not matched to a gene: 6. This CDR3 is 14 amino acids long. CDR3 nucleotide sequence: TGTGCCAGCAGCCGCGGACAGGGGGCTAGTGGCTACACCTTC. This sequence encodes CASSRGQGASGYTF.

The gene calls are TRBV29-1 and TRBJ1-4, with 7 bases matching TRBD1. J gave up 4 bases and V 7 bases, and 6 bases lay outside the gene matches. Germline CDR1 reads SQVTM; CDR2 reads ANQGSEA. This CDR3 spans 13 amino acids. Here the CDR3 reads CSAEGAGNEKLFF. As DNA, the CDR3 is TGCAGCGCGGAGGGGGCGGGTAATGAAAAACTGTTTTTT.

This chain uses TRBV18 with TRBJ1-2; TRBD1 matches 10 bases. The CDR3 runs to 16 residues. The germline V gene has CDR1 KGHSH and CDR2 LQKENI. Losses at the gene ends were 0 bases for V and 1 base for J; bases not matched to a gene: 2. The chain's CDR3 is CASSPPGDRGNYGYTF. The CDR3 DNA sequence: TGTGCCAGCTCACCACCGGGGGACAGGGGTAACTATGGCTACACCTTC.

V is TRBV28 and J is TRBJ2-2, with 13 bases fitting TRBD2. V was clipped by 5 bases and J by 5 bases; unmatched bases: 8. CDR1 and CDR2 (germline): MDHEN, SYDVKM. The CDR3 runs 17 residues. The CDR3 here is CASSRRLAGGRTGELFF. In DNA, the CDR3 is TGTGCCAGCAGTCGACGACTAGCGGGGGGTCGGACCGGGGAGCTGTTTTTT.

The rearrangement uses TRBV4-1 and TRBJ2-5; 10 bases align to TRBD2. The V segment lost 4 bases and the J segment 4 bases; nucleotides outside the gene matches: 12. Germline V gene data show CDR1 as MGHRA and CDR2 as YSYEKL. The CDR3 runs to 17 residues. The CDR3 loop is CASSPQGERGGRETQYF. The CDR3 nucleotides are TGCGCCAGCAGCCCCCAAGGCGAGCGGGGGGGCCGAGAGACCCAGTACTTC.

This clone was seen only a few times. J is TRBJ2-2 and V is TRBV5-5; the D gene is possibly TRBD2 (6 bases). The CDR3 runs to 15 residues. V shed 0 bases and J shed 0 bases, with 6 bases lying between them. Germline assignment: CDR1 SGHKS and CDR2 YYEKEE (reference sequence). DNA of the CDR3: TGTGCCAGCAGCTTGGGACTAGCGAACACCGGGGAGCTGTTTTTT. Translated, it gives CASSLGLANTGELFF. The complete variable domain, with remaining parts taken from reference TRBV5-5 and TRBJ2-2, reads DAGVTQSPTHLIKTRGQQVTLRCSPISGHKSVSWYQQVLGQGPQFIFQYYEKEERGRGNFPDRFSARQFPNYSSELNVNALLLGDSALYLCASSLGLANTGELFFGEGSRLTVL.